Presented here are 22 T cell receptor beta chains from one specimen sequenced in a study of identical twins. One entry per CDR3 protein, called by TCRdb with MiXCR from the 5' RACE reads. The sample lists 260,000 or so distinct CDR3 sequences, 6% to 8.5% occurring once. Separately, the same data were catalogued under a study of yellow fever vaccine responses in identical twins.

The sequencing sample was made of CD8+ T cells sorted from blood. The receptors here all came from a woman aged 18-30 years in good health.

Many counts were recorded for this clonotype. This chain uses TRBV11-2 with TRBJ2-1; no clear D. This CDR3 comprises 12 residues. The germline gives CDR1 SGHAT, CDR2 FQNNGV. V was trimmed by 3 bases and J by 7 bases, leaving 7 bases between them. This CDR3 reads CASSFPWNEQFF. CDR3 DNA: TGTGCCAGCAGCTTCCCATGGAATGAGCAGTTCTTC.

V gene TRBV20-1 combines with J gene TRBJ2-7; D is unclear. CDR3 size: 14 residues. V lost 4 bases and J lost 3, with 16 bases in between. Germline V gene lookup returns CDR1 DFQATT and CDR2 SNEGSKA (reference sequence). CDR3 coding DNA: TGCAGTGCTATTACTTCTTTCGGTTACTACGAGCAGTACGTC. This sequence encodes CSAITSFGYYEQYV.

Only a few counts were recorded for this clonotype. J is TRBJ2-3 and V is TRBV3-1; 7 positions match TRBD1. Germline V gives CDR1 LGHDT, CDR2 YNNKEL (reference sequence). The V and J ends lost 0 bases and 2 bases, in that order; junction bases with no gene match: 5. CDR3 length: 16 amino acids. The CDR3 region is CASSQEVDRNTDTQYF. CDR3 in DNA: TGTGCCAGCAGCCAAGAGGTGGACAGGAACACAGATACGCAGTATTTT.

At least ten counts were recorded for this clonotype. CDR3 amino acids: CASSLSAAEAFF. In DNA, the CDR3 is TGCGCCAGCAGCTTGTCGGCGGCTGAAGCTTTCTTT. The chain combines TRBV5-1 with TRBJ1-1; D not certain. Germline CDR1 reads SGHRS; CDR2 reads YFSETQ. The V and J ends lost 1 base and 6 bases respectively, with 7 bases between them. The CDR3 has 12 residues.

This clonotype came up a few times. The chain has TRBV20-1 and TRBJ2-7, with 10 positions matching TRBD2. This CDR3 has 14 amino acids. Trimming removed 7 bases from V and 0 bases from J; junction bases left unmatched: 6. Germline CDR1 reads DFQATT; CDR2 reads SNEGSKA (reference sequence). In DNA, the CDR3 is TGCAGTGTCCGACTAGCGGGTGACTCCTACGAGCAGTACTTC. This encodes CSVRLAGDSYEQYF.

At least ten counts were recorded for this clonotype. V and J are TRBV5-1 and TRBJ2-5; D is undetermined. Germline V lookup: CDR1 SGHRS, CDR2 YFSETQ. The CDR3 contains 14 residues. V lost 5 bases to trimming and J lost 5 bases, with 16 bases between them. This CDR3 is CASSTVVGVETQYF. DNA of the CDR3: TGCGCCAGCAGTACCGTGGTGGGCGTTGAGACCCAGTACTTC.

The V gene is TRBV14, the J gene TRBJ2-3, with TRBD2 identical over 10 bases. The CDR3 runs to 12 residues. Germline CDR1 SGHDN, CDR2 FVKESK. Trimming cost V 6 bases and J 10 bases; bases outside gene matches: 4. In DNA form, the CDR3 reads TGTGCCAGCAGTCTTGGGACTAGCGCGCAGTATTTT. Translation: CASSLGTSAQYF.

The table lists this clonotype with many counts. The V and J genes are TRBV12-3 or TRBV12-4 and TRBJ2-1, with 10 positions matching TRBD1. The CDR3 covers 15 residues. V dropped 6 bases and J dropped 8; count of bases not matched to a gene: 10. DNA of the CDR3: TGTGCCAGCAGAGACCGGGACAGGGGCGGGGATGAGCAGTTCTTC. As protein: CASRDRDRGGDEQFF.

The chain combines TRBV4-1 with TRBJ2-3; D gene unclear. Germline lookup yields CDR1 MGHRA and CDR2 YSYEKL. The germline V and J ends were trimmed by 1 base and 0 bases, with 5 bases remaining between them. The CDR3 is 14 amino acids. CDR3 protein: CASSQAASTDTQYF. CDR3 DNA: TGCGCCAGCAGCCAAGCGGCTAGCACAGATACGCAGTATTTT.

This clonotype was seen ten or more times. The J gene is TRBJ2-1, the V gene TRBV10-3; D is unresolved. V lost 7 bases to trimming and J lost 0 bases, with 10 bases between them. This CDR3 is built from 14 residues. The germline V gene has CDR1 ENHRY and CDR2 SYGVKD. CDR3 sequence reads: CAINNPGSYNEQFF. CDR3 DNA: TGTGCCATCAATAACCCGGGCTCCTACAATGAGCAGTTCTTC.

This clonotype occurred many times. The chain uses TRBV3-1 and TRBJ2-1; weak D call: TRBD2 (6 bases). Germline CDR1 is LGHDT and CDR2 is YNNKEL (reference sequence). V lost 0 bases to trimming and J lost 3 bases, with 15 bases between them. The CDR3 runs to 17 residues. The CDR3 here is CASSQEVRGGVYNEQFF. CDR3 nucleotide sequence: TGTGCCAGCAGCCAAGAAGTACGAGGAGGGGTCTACAATGAGCAGTTCTTC.

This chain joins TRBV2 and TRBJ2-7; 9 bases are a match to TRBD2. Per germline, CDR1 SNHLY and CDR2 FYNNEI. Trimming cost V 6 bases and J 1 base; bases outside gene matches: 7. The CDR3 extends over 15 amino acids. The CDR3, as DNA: TGTGCCAGCAGGAGAATCGCGGGAGGGTCCTACGAGCAGTACTTC. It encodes CASRRIAGGSYEQYF.

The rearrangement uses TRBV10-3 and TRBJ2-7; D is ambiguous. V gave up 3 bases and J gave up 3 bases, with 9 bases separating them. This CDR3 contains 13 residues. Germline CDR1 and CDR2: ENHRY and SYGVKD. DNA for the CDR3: TGTGCCATCAGTGACGAACAGAACTACGAGCAGTACGTC. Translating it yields CAISDEQNYEQYV.

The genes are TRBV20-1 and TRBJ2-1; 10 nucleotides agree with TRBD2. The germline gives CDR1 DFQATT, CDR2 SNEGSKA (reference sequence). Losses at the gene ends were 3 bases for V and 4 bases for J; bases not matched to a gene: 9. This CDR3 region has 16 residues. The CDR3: CSARTSGQSEYNEQFF. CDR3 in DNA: TGCAGTGCTAGGACTAGCGGGCAGTCTGAATACAATGAGCAGTTCTTC.

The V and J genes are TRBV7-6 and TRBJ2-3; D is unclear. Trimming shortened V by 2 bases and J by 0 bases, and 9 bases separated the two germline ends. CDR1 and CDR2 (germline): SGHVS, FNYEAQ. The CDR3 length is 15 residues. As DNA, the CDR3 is TGTGCCAGCAGCTTATCGGGCCTCAGCACAGATACGCAGTATTTT. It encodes CASSLSGLSTDTQYF.

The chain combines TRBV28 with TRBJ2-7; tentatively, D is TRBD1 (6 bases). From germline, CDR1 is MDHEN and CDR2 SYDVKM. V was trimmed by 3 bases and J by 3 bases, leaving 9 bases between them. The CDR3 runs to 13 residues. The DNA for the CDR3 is TGTGCCAGCAGTTTCCAGGGGCGCTACGAGCAGTACTTC. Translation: CASSFQGRYEQYF.

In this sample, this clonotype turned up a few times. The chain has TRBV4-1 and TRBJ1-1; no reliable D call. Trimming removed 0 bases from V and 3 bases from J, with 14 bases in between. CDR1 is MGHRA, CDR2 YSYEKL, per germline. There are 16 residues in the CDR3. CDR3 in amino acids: CASSQDLASLYTEAFF. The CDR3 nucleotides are TGCGCCAGCAGCCAAGATCTAGCCAGTCTATACACTGAAGCTTTCTTT.

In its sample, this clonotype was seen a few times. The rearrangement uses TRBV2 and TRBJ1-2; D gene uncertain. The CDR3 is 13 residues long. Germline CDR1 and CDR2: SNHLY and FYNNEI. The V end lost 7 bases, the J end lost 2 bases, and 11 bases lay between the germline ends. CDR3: CASTEGTNYGYTF. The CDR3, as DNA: TGTGCCAGCACAGAGGGTACGAACTATGGCTACACCTTC. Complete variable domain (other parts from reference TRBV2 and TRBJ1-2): EPEVTQTPSHQVTQMGQEVILRCVPISNHLYFYWYRQILGQKVEFLVSFYNNEISEKSEIFDDQFSVERPDGSNFTLKIRSTKLEDSAMYFCASTEGTNYGYTFGSGTRLTVV.

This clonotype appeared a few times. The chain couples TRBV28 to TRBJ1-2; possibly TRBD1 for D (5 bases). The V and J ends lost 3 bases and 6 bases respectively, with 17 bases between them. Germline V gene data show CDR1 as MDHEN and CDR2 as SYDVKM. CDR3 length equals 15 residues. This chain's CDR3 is CASSFKVRRGNGYTF. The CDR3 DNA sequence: TGTGCCAGCAGTTTTAAGGTCCGACGGGGGAATGGCTACACCTTC.

The CDR3 nucleotides read TGTGCCAGCAGCCAAGCGGTGGGACTAGCGGGAGCGGTAAGCTCCTACGAGCAGTACTTC. Translation gives CASSQAVGLAGAVSSYEQYF. The chain uses TRBV3-1 and TRBJ2-7; 14 bases line up with TRBD2. The V gene end was trimmed by 1 base and the J gene end by 0 bases; junction bases not matched to a gene: 11. Germline V gives CDR1 LGHDT, CDR2 YNNKEL (reference sequence). The CDR3 loop spans 20 amino acids.

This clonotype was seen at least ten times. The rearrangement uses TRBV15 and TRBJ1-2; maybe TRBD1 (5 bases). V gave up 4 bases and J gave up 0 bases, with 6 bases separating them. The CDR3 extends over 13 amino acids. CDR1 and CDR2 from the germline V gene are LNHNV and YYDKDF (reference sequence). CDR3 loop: CATSKGPNYGYTF. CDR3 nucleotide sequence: TGTGCCACCAGCAAGGGACCTAACTATGGCTACACCTTC.

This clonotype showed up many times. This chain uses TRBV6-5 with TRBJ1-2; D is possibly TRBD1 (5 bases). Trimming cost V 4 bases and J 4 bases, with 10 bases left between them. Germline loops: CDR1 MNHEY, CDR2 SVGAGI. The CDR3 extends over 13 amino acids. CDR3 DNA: TGTGCCAGCAGTTCCCAGGGATCCTATGGCTACACCTTC. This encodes CASSSQGSYGYTF.